Following are 26 T cell receptor beta chains from one sample sequenced in a study of beta chain features in type 1 diabetes. Expressed TCRB transcripts were sequenced because the isolated RNA had all been reverse transcribed beforehand. The repertoire was sequenced with immunoSEQ multiplex PCR; TCRdb's copy has only in-frame clones and lacks some. The table lists 350,000 to 400,000 clones, roughly 12% of them singletons. Study-wide results and caveats: All four CD4+ subsets from Type 1 diabetes patients carried moderately but significantly shorter TCRB CDR3s.

These TCRs are of unknown antigen specificity. Sequenced sample: naive CD4+ T cells from blood. These receptors were taken from a woman aged 18 to 35 with type 1 diabetes.

This chain uses TRBV7-6 with TRBJ2-5, with D possibly TRBD1 on 5 matching bases. Germline CDR1 SGHVS, CDR2 FNYEAQ. V lost 1 base to trimming and J lost 4 bases, with 13 bases between them. This CDR3 has 15 amino acids. The CDR3: CASSLGPFRGETQYF. DNA for the CDR3: TGTGCCAGCAGCTTAGGACCCTTTAGGGGAGAGACCCAGTACTTC.

The chain combines TRBV18 with TRBJ1-5, with D possibly matching TRBD1 (5 bases). The germline gives CDR1 KGHSH, CDR2 LQKENI. The CDR3 totals 15 residues. Trimming removed 6 bases from V and 6 bases from J, with 18 bases in between. CDR3: CASSTSGRDRQPQHF. In nucleotides, the CDR3 is TGTGCCAGCTCTACCAGTGGCAGGGATCGTCAGCCCCAGCATTTT.

This chain connects TRBV5-1 to TRBJ2-3; TRBD2 aligns across 7 bases. The trim removed 5 bases at V and 5 bases at J, leaving 5 bases unmatched. From germline, CDR1 is SGHRS and CDR2 YFSETQ. The CDR3 totals 13 residues. CDR3 sequence: CASRVSGGDTQYF. The DNA of the CDR3 is TGCGCCAGCAGGGTCTCGGGAGGAGATACGCAGTATTTT.

A single count supports this clone. The V and J genes are TRBV14 and TRBJ1-4, with D possibly being TRBD1 (6 bases). Germline CDR1 SGHDN, CDR2 FVKESK. The CDR3 extends over 16 amino acids. V was pared by 1 base and J by 10 bases, with 19 bases between. The CDR3 loop reads CASSQGTQGSGAKLFF. For the CDR3, the DNA is TGTGCCAGCAGCCAAGGAACTCAGGGCTCAGGGGCAAAACTGTTTTTT.

This rearrangement joins TRBV16 to TRBJ2-7; 8 bases map to TRBD1. V shed 5 bases and J 0 bases; nucleotides not matched to a gene: 3. The CDR3 consists of 14 residues. Germline lookup yields CDR1 KGHSY and CDR2 FQNENV. The CDR3 DNA follows: TGTGCCAGCAGCGACAGGGGCAGCTCCTACGAGCAGTACTTC. Translated: CASSDRGSSYEQYF. Drawing the rest from reference TRBV16 and TRBJ2-7, the complete variable domain is GEEVAQTPKHLVRGEGQKAKLYCAPIKGHSYVFWYQQVLKNEFKFLISFQNENVFDETGMPKERFSAKCLPNSPCSLEIQATKLEDSAVYFCASSDRGSSYEQYFGPGTRLTVT.

This clone was recorded a few times. The CDR3 reads CASRVMTGGDNSPLHF. As DNA, the CDR3 is TGTGCCAGCAGAGTCATGACAGGGGGAGATAATTCACCCCTCCACTTT. The chain is built from TRBV6-6 and TRBJ1-6; 9 bases match TRBD1. The CDR3 has 16 residues. Trimming removed 6 bases from V and 5 bases from J; junction bases left unmatched: 8. CDR1 is MNHNY and CDR2 is SVGAGI in the germline V gene (reference sequence).

This clone was counted only a few times. The chain recombines TRBV9 with TRBJ2-2, with TRBD1 identical over 9 bases. With 4 bases clipped from V and 7 bases from J, the junction kept 5 bases outside the gene matches. CDR1 is SGDLS, CDR2 YYNGEE, per germline. This CDR3 has 14 amino acids. CDR3 in DNA: TGTGCCAGCAGCAAGGGACAGGGCGGCGGGGAGCTGTTTTTT. This gives the protein CASSKGQGGGELFF.

This clone was seen more than once but under ten times. As DNA, the CDR3 is TGTGCCAGCAGGAAGGGACAGGGGGCCTACGAGCAGTACTTC. Translating gives CASRKGQGAYEQYF. The V call is TRBV2, the J call TRBJ2-7; 11 bases fit TRBD1. The V gene's germline CDR1 is SNHLY and CDR2 FYNNEI. With 6 bases clipped from V and 2 bases from J, the junction kept 3 bases outside the gene matches. The CDR3 is 14 residues long.

The chain couples TRBV19 to TRBJ1-2; 8 bases match TRBD1. With V trimmed by 9 bases and J by 8 bases, 17 bases remained unmatched. There are 15 residues in the CDR3. Germline CDR1 and CDR2: LNHDA and SQIVND (reference sequence). The CDR3 here is CASFPGGVIERGYTF. The CDR3 bases are TGTGCCAGCTTCCCAGGGGGCGTCATCGAAAGGGGCTACACCTTC.

The chain uses TRBV5-1 and TRBJ2-7; D not resolved. The CDR3 runs to 14 residues. CDR1 SGHRS and CDR2 YFSETQ come from the germline V gene. V lost 0 bases, J lost 3 bases, and 10 bases lay in between. The CDR3 region has the DNA TGCGCCAGCAGCTTGGGCCAAGAGAGCTACGAGCAGTACTTC. It is translated as CASSLGQESYEQYF.

This clone occurred a few times. The genes are TRBV2 and TRBJ1-1; D is uncertain. The V and J ends lost 4 bases and 6 bases respectively, with 9 bases between them. This CDR3 contains 12 residues. Germline CDR1 SNHLY, CDR2 FYNNEI. The CDR3 spells CASSGSLAEAFF. CDR3 nucleotides: TGTGCCAGCAGTGGTAGCCTGGCTGAAGCTTTCTTT.

The V call is TRBV7-9, the J call TRBJ1-2; D remains unclear. Deletions cut 5 bases from V and 7 bases from J, with 17 bases between. This CDR3 comprises 14 residues. The germline V gene encodes CDR1 SEHNR and CDR2 FQNEAQ (reference sequence). CDR3 sequence (DNA): TGTGCCAGCAGCCCACGGAGATCTTCGGGTGGCTACACCTTC. It translates to CASSPRRSSGGYTF.

The chain has TRBV10-3 and TRBJ1-4; 10 nucleotides align to TRBD1. This CDR3 region has 15 residues. The germline CDR1 and CDR2 sequences are ENHRY and SYGVKD. The V segment lost 3 bases and the J segment 7 bases; nucleotides outside the gene matches: 5. The CDR3 reads CAISDLRTGGEKLFF. CDR3 DNA: TGTGCCATCAGTGATCTTCGGACAGGGGGTGAAAAACTGTTTTTT.

The table lists this clone with a few counts. The rearrangement links TRBV27 to TRBJ1-4; 8 bases fit TRBD1. Trimming at V came to 3 bases and at J to 7 bases, leaving 16 bases not matched to a gene. Per germline, CDR1 MNHEY and CDR2 SMNVEV (reference sequence). The CDR3 is made up of 18 amino acids. CDR3 protein: CASSLFPDPTGGGEKLFF. Here the CDR3 DNA reads TGTGCCAGCAGTTTGTTTCCCGACCCAACAGGGGGAGGTGAAAAACTGTTTTTT. The complete variable domain, with remaining parts taken from reference TRBV27 and TRBJ1-4, reads EAQVTQNPRYLITVTGKKLTVTCSQNMNHEYMSWYRQDPGLGLRQIYYSMNVEVTDKGDVPEGYKVSRKEKRNFPLILESPSPNQTSLYFCASSLFPDPTGGGEKLFFGSGTQLSVL.

The rearrangement links TRBV7-9 to TRBJ2-7, with TRBD2 matching 8 bases. The length of the CDR3 is 17 residues. Unmatched junction bases numbered 21, after V lost 7 bases and J lost 7 bases. CDR1 SEHNR and CDR2 FQNEAQ come from the germline V gene (reference sequence). The DNA for the CDR3 is TGTGCCAGCAACGCTCAAACCCCGGGACTAGGGTACGGGGAGCAGTACTTC. Translated: CASNAQTPGLGYGEQYF.

The chain combines TRBV19 with TRBJ2-3; D gene uncertain. V was shortened by 5 bases and J by 2 bases, with 5 bases between the two germline ends. Germline loops: CDR1 LNHDA, CDR2 SQIVND (reference sequence). The CDR3 spans 12 residues. The CDR3 nucleotides are TGTGCCAGTAGTCCCAACACAGATACGCAGTATTTT. As protein: CASSPNTDTQYF.

This clone was counted only a few times. The chain employs TRBV7-9 and TRBJ1-2; 9 bases fit TRBD1. This CDR3 contains 14 residues. Trimming cost V 7 bases and J 5 bases; bases outside gene matches: 8. Germline V gene sequence: CDR1 SEHNR, CDR2 FQNEAQ (reference sequence). The CDR3 sequence: CASKGDREGYGYTF. CDR3 nucleotide sequence: TGTGCCAGCAAGGGGGACAGGGAAGGGTATGGCTACACCTTC.

The chain employs TRBV6-1 and TRBJ1-1; TRBD1 aligns across 9 bases. The germline gives CDR1 MNHNS, CDR2 SASEGT. The CDR3 spans 14 residues. J lost 3 bases, V lost 4 bases, and 3 bases had no gene match. CDR3 residues: CASSAGQGHTEAFF. As DNA, the CDR3 is TGTGCCAGCAGTGCCGGACAGGGGCACACTGAAGCTTTCTTT.

J is TRBJ2-7 and V is TRBV29-1; D may be TRBD1 (6 bases). Germline V gives CDR1 SQVTM, CDR2 ANQGSEA. V dropped 5 bases and J dropped 0 bases, with 14 bases sitting between them. The CDR3 loop spans 14 amino acids. The CDR3 spells CSVSQQGSSYEQYF. CDR3 nucleotide sequence: TGCAGCGTTTCCCAACAGGGTAGCTCCTACGAGCAGTACTTC.

This clone came up a few times. The chain combines TRBV2 with TRBJ2-6; possibly TRBD1 for D (5 bases). CDR1 is SNHLY, CDR2 FYNNEI, per germline. The CDR3 runs to 15 residues. Trimming took 11 bases from V and 1 from J, leaving 15 bases between them. In DNA, the CDR3 is TGTGCCTGTTTTGGGGCAAATTCTGGGGCCAACGTCCTGACTTTC. Translating gives CACFGANSGANVLTF.

The rearrangement links TRBV7-2 to TRBJ2-4; no firm D call. The CDR3 has 14 residues. Germline V gives CDR1 SGHTA, CDR2 FQGNSA. The ends were cut back, 5 bases at V and 2 bases at J, with 10 bases in the middle. In DNA form, the CDR3 reads TGTGCCAGCAGCCCGGCCGGGTCCAAAAACATTCAGTACTTC. Protein: CASSPAGSKNIQYF.

V gene TRBV5-1 combines with J gene TRBJ2-1; D call uncertain. Trimming pared 3 bases from V and 0 bases from J, leaving 10 bases between. The CDR3 contains 15 residues. Germline CDR1 reads SGHRS; CDR2 reads YFSETQ. CDR3 nucleotides: TGCGCCAGCAGCTCGCAGACTGGCTCCTACAATGAGCAGTTCTTC. As protein: CASSSQTGSYNEQFF.

J is TRBJ2-5 and V is TRBV28, with 11 bases that match TRBD1. CDR1 and CDR2 from the germline V gene are MDHEN and SYDVKM. The length of the CDR3 is 18 residues. J lost 5 bases, V lost 7 bases, and 18 bases had no gene match. The CDR3 sequence is CASNYPRIRGQGVETQYF. The CDR3 nucleotides read TGTGCCAGCAATTACCCTCGTATTCGGGGACAGGGGGTGGAGACCCAGTACTTC.

The chain uses TRBV19 and TRBJ1-5; 8 positions match TRBD1. The CDR3 runs to 13 residues. The J segment lost 7 bases and the V segment lost 9 bases, leaving 8 bases of the junction unmatched. Germline V CDR1 and CDR2: LNHDA, SQIVND (reference sequence). The CDR3, as DNA: TGTGCCAGCCGGACAGGGAAGGGCCAGCCCCAGCATTTT. Translated, it gives CASRTGKGQPQHF.

This clone appeared a few times. The same CDR3 is also encoded by other DNA sequences in this sample. The V gene is TRBV2, the J gene TRBJ2-6, with D maybe TRBD2 (6 bases). Trimming cost V 6 bases and J 0 bases, with 12 bases left between them. Germline CDR1 reads SNHLY; CDR2 reads FYNNEI. This CDR3 has 16 amino acids. DNA of the CDR3: TGTGCCAGCAGAGGGACTGTAGCCTCTGGGGCCAACGTCCTGACTTTC. Its translation is CASRGTVASGANVLTF.

This rearrangement joins TRBV9 to TRBJ2-6, with D uncertain. The CDR3 runs to 15 residues. Trimming stripped 2 bases from V and 2 bases from J, with 8 bases between. CDR1 and CDR2 (germline): SGDLS, YYNGEE. The CDR3 sequence is CASSVSSTGANVLTF. CDR3 DNA sequence: TGTGCCAGCAGCGTTAGTAGCACTGGGGCCAACGTCCTGACTTTC.